This T cell receptor (beta chain) was captured by sequencing in a study of T cell responses to AZD1222 COVID-19 vaccine. Study-level background: The study pooled second doses at about 4 or about 12 weeks.

This CDR3 contains 16 residues. V lost 3 bases to trimming and J lost 3 bases; unmatched junction nucleotides: 5. Germline-derived CDR1 and CDR2 are MDHEN and SYDVKM. The method was immunoSEQ multiplex PCR; TCRdb's version includes in-frame clones alone and lacks a portion of them. The sample has about 190,000 clones; about 92% are singletons. Here the sequenced sample was peripheral blood, taken on day 0 of AZD1222 vaccination. The sequence derives from an adult in good health. The chain is built from TRBV28 and TRBJ2-7; 13 bases are a match to TRBD2. CDR3 DNA sequence: TGTGCCAGCAGTTTTTTTAGGACTAGCGGGGGCTACGAGCAGTACTTC. As protein: CASSFFRTSGGYEQYF.